Below, 27 T cell receptor beta chains from the same sample are listed, as sequenced in a study of monozygotic twins with inflammatory bowel disease. TCRdb reprocessed the 5' RACE reads, keeping one entry per CDR3 protein, no DNA. With a few hundred thousand distinct CDR3 sequences in the sample, the ten largest clones hold just over 2.5%. Sequencing was performed on blood. These receptors all stem from a human donor with ulcerative colitis or Crohn's disease, or a healthy co-twin of an affected twin (not recorded which).

The V gene is TRBV4-3, the J gene TRBJ1-1. The CDR3 sequence is 15 residues long. Germline V lookup: CDR1 LGHNA, CDR2 YSLEER. The CDR3: CASSQEPVMNTEAFF.

V gene TRBV25-1 combines with J gene TRBJ2-2. CDR3 size: 15 residues. Germline V gene lookup returns CDR1 MGHDK and CDR2 SYGVNS. This CDR3 is CASSELTHNTGELFF.

V gene TRBV20-1 combines with J gene TRBJ2-5; TCRdb's D gene call, TRBD2, goes unchecked for lack of DNA. This CDR3 contains 15 residues. The germline V gene has CDR1 DFQATT and CDR2 SNEGSKA (reference sequence). The CDR3 loop is CSATTSGGALETQYF.

This rearrangement joins TRBV6-1 to TRBJ2-3; lacking DNA, the TRBD2 call made by TCRdb goes unchecked. Germline CDR1 MNHNS, CDR2 SASEGT. The length of the CDR3 is 14 residues. This chain's CDR3 is CASKAGSPADTQYF.

CDR3 protein: CATSRDEGGPLHF. The V call is TRBV15, the J call TRBJ1-6. The CDR3 is 13 amino acids. Germline V gives CDR1 LNHNV, CDR2 YYDKDF (reference sequence).

The chain is built from TRBV29-1 and TRBJ2-7. Germline CDR1 SQVTM, CDR2 ANQGSEA. CDR3 length: 12 amino acids. The CDR3 spells CSVDGISGAQYF.

CDR3 region: CASSLGPSRETQYF. The chain is built from TRBV7-6 and TRBJ2-5; TCRdb names TRBD2, which stays unverified in the absence of DNA. The CDR3 length is 14 residues. Germline assignment: CDR1 SGHVS and CDR2 FNYEAQ.

This chain connects TRBV5-1 to TRBJ2-7; TCRdb's D call of TRBD1 is untestable without DNA. The CDR3 covers 15 residues. CDR1 SGHRS and CDR2 YFSETQ come from the germline V gene. The CDR3 sequence is CGSSPGTGPLGEQYF. Combining the CDR3 with reference TRBV5-1 and TRBJ2-7 gives the whole variable domain KAGVTQTPRYLIKTRGQQVTLSCSPISGHRSVSWYQQTPGQGLQFLFEYFSETQRNKGNFPGRFSGRQFSNSRSEMNVSTLELGDSALYLCGSSPGTGPLGEQYFGPGTRLTVT.

The J gene is TRBJ1-2, the V gene TRBV5-5; TCRdb proposes TRBD1, but this gene call is untestable without DNA. The germline V gene has CDR1 SGHKS and CDR2 YYEKEE (reference sequence). The CDR3 consists of 14 residues. The CDR3 region is CASSADRGRYGYTF. Complete variable domain (other parts from reference TRBV5-5 and TRBJ1-2): DAGVTQSPTHLIKTRGQQVTLRCSPISGHKSVSWYQQVLGQGPQFIFQYYEKEERGRGNFPDRFSARQFPNYSSELNVNALLLGDSALYLCASSADRGRYGYTFGSGTRLTVV.

The chain recombines TRBV7-7 with TRBJ2-1; the D call of TRBD1 rests on TCRdb alone, since no DNA is present to check it. Germline lookup yields CDR1 SSHAT and CDR2 FNYEAQ (reference sequence). The length of the CDR3 is 13 residues. The CDR3: CASSLGQDNEQFF. The variable domain in full, completed from reference TRBV7-7 and TRBJ2-1, reads GAGVSQSPRYKVTKRGQDVTLRCDPISSHATLYWYQQALGQGPEFLTYFNYEAQPDKSGLPSDRFSAERPEGSISTLTIQRTEQRDSAMYRCASSLGQDNEQFFGPGTRLTVL.

The V call is TRBV7-8, the J call TRBJ2-2; TCRdb calls TRBD1, which cannot be checked without DNA. This CDR3 comprises 15 residues. Germline CDR1 is SGHVS and CDR2 is FQNEAQ. This CDR3 reads CASSLGTGATGELFF. Full variable domain (outside the CDR3, taken from reference TRBV7-8 and TRBJ2-2): GAGVSQSPRYKVAKRGQDVALRCDPISGHVSLFWYQQALGQGPEFLTYFQNEAQLDKSGLPSDRFFAERPEGSVSTLKIQRTQQEDSAVYLCASSLGTGATGELFFGEGSRLTVL.

This chain connects TRBV5-1 to TRBJ1-4. This CDR3 is 13 amino acids long. The germline V gene has CDR1 SGHRS and CDR2 YFSETQ. The CDR3 spells CASSLAVNEKLFF. The whole variable domain, remainder taken from reference TRBV5-1 and TRBJ1-4, is KAGVTQTPRYLIKTRGQQVTLSCSPISGHRSVSWYQQTPGQGLQFLFEYFSETQRNKGNFPGRFSGRQFSNSRSEMNVSTLELGDSALYLCASSLAVNEKLFFGSGTQLSVL.

The chain employs TRBV29-1 and TRBJ1-2; there is no DNA to check the TCRdb D call of TRBD1. The CDR3 consists of 12 residues. Germline V gene lookup returns CDR1 SQVTM and CDR2 ANQGSEA. The CDR3 region is CSAGGYIDSYTF.

The genes are TRBV7-7 and TRBJ2-2; TCRdb lists TRBD1, though no DNA is available to test this call. CDR1 SSHAT and CDR2 FNYEAQ come from the germline V gene (reference sequence). The CDR3 consists of 14 residues. This CDR3 is CASSTRDITGELFF.

J is TRBJ2-5 and V is TRBV5-4. From germline, CDR1 is SGHNT and CDR2 YYREEE (reference sequence). The CDR3 is 14 amino acids. This chain's CDR3 is CASSLSNSLETQYF.

The chain combines TRBV7-2 with TRBJ2-2. Germline lookup yields CDR1 SGHTA and CDR2 FQGNSA. This CDR3 comprises 15 residues. The CDR3 sequence: CASSLAARRSGELFF.

The gene calls are TRBV6-5 and TRBJ2-2; TCRdb indicates TRBD1, and absent DNA this call remains unverified. Germline values: CDR1 MNHEY, CDR2 SVGAGI. CDR3 length: 14 amino acids. The CDR3 here is CASSSAGYTGELFF.

The gene calls are TRBV11-2 and TRBJ1-6; TCRdb's D gene call, TRBD1, goes unchecked for lack of DNA. The CDR3 contains 18 residues. From germline, CDR1 is SGHAT and CDR2 FQNNGV. This CDR3 reads CASSFPSSGTGNNSPLHF.

The rearrangement links TRBV9 to TRBJ2-7; there is no DNA to check the TCRdb D call of TRBD1. The CDR3 consists of 13 residues. Germline CDR1 reads SGDLS; CDR2 reads YYNGEE. The CDR3: CASSASQGNEQYF.

V gene TRBV18 combines with J gene TRBJ1-3; the D call of TRBD1 rests on TCRdb alone, since no DNA is present to check it. The CDR3 loop spans 19 amino acids. Germline V gene lookup returns CDR1 KGHSH and CDR2 LQKENI. The CDR3 here is CASSPQGTTGGIGGNTIHF.

The chain carries TRBV29-1 and TRBJ2-7; as DNA is missing, the TRBD1 call by TCRdb cannot be tested. Germline CDR1 is SQVTM and CDR2 is ANQGSEA. CDR3 size: 13 residues. CDR3: CSVMRDTAYEQYF.

The gene calls are TRBV20-1 and TRBJ2-7. Germline CDR1 and CDR2: DFQATT and SNEGSKA (reference sequence). The CDR3 is 14 amino acids. The CDR3 loop is CSASYGRTSYEQYF.

The genes are TRBV9 and TRBJ2-3; TCRdb selects TRBD2, and the lack of DNA leaves this call unchecked. The CDR3 spans 15 residues. Germline V gene lookup returns CDR1 SGDLS and CDR2 YYNGEE. The CDR3 spells CASSVVSSAVDTQYF.

The genes are TRBV12-3 or TRBV12-4 and TRBJ2-5. There are 13 residues in the CDR3. The CDR3 sequence is CASSLYVKETQYF.

The J gene is TRBJ1-6, the V gene TRBV11-2. In germline, CDR1 is SGHAT, CDR2 FQNNGV. This CDR3 has 15 amino acids. The CDR3 sequence: CASSLVRGGHSPLHF. The full variable domain, its missing parts supplied by reference TRBV11-2 and TRBJ1-6, is EAGVAQSPRYKIIEKRQSVAFWCNPISGHATLYWYQQILGQGPKLLIQFQNNGVVDDSQLPKDRFSAERLKGVDSTLKIQPAKLEDSAVYLCASSLVRGGHSPLHFGNGTRLTVT.

The J gene is TRBJ2-7, the V gene TRBV3-1; as DNA is missing, the TRBD2 call by TCRdb cannot be tested. The CDR3 sequence is 15 residues long. CDR1 and CDR2 from the germline V gene are LGHDT and YNNKEL (reference sequence). The CDR3 reads CASSPLAGFAYEQYF.

The chain combines TRBV3-1 with TRBJ2-7; TCRdb gives TRBD1 as the D gene, but with no DNA this cannot be confirmed. Germline loops: CDR1 LGHDT, CDR2 YNNKEL (reference sequence). CDR3 length: 13 residues. The CDR3 spells CASSRDRHGEQYF.